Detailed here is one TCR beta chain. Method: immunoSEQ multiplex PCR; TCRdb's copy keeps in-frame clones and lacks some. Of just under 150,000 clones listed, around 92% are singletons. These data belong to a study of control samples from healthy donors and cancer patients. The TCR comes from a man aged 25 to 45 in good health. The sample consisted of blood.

In DNA form, the CDR3 reads TGCGCCAGCAGTGATCGGACAGGGGATGGCTACACCTTC. Translation: CASSDRTGDGYTF. This rearrangement joins TRBV10-1 to TRBJ1-2, with 9 nucleotides matching TRBD1. This CDR3 contains 13 residues. Trimming cost V 3 bases and J 6 bases; bases outside gene matches: 2. CDR1 and CDR2 (germline): WNHNN, SYGVQD (reference sequence).